The 11 T cell receptor beta chains below all came from one sample that was sequenced in a study of early T cells in non-severe SARS-CoV-2 infection. MiXCR, run by TCRdb on the 5' RACE reads, gives a single entry per CDR3 protein. The data contain 40,000 to 50,000 distinct CDR3 sequences, around 13% of them singletons. Sequencing was done on a sample of whole blood. The receptors were sampled from an adult who was a healthcare worker with PCR-confirmed SARS-CoV-2 infection or an uninfected control (not recorded which).

This clonotype was detected a few times. The rearrangement links TRBV20-1 to TRBJ1-1; tentatively, D is TRBD1 (5 bases). Germline CDR1 is DFQATT and CDR2 is SNEGSKA (reference sequence). Trimming removed 4 bases at V and 0 bases at J, with 9 bases between. The CDR3 extends over 13 amino acids. CDR3 amino acids: CSATRTLNTEAFF. The CDR3 DNA sequence: TGCAGTGCTACCAGGACACTGAACACTGAAGCTTTCTTT.

By share, this clonotype counts as medium-sized. V is TRBV7-3 and J is TRBJ2-2, with 10 bases identical to TRBD1. Looked up from germline, CDR1 is SGHTA and CDR2 is FQGTGA. The CDR3 runs 14 residues. V gave up 4 bases and J gave up 6 bases; unmatched junction bases: 2. The CDR3 loop reads CASSSGQGPGELFF. Written as DNA, the CDR3 is TGTGCCAGCAGCTCGGGACAGGGGCCCGGGGAGCTGTTTTTT.

This chain joins TRBV4-1 and TRBJ1-5, with a possible D match to TRBD1 (6 bases). The germline V gene encodes CDR1 MGHRA and CDR2 YSYEKL. The CDR3 totals 16 residues. The V gene lost 5 bases and the J gene lost 0 bases, with 14 bases spanning the gap. The CDR3 DNA follows: TGCGCCAGCAGCATAAAACAGGGTCTTAGCAATCAGCCCCAGCATTTT. The encoded protein is CASSIKQGLSNQPQHF.

This clonotype was seen a few times. One end of the junction is discordant with germline, which a read error may explain. V usage is TRBV29-1 and J usage is TRBJ2-1; D call uncertain. This CDR3 comprises 9 residues. Germline V gene lookup returns CDR1 SQVTM and CDR2 ANQGSEA. The CDR3 region is CSVGGLAMF. CDR3 DNA: TGCAGCGTTGGTGGCCTGGCTATGTTC.

The chain carries TRBV12-3 or TRBV12-4 and TRBJ2-2, with D possibly being TRBD1 or TRBD2 (6 bases each). The CDR3 consists of 17 residues. V was trimmed by 3 bases and J by 9 bases, leaving 23 bases between them. CDR3 sequence: CASSFPRGGPVTWELFF. The CDR3 region has the DNA TGTGCCAGCAGTTTCCCCAGGGGAGGACCCGTTACTTGGGAGCTGTTTTTT.

The sample holds a few counts of this clonotype. The rearrangement joins TRBV29-1 to TRBJ1-1; D is unresolved. The CDR3 loop spans 10 amino acids. Between the trimmed V and J ends, which lost 5 bases and 6 bases, there was a span of 7 bases. Germline V gives CDR1 SQVTM, CDR2 ANQGSEA. The CDR3 DNA reads TGCAGCGTTTCTAGCGCTGAAGCTTTCTTT. It is translated as CSVSSAEAFF. The full variable domain, with the rest looked up from reference TRBV29-1 and TRBJ1-1, is SAVISQKPSRDICQRGTSLTIQCQVDSQVTMMFWYRQQPGQSLTLIATANQGSEATYESGFVIDKFPISRPNLTFSTLTVSNMSPEDSSIYLCSVSSAEAFFGQGTRLTVV.

This clonotype has a count of ten or more. V and J are TRBV6-4 and TRBJ1-1; TRBD1 might be the D (6 bases). Germline V lookup: CDR1 MRHNA, CDR2 SNTAGT. The CDR3 spans 13 residues. Trimming removed 7 bases at V and 1 base at J, with 10 bases between. CDR3 region: CASKDSPNTEAFF. In DNA, the CDR3 is TGTGCCAGCAAGGACAGTCCGAACACTGAAGCTTTCTTT.

The gene calls are TRBV28 and TRBJ2-7; D not certain. The germline V and J ends were trimmed by 2 bases and 2 bases, with 4 bases remaining between them. The CDR3 covers 12 residues. Per the germline V gene, CDR1 is MDHEN and CDR2 is SYDVKM. The CDR3 region is CASSLAPYEQYF. CDR3 nucleotides: TGTGCCAGCAGTTTAGCCCCCTACGAGCAGTACTTC.

The chain combines TRBV12-3 or TRBV12-4 with TRBJ2-6, with D possibly being TRBD2 (7 bases). The V and J ends lost 3 bases and 2 bases respectively, with 17 bases between them. This CDR3 contains 18 residues. CDR3 sequence reads: CASSFLRGARAGANVLTF. In DNA, the CDR3 is TGTGCCAGCAGTTTCCTCCGGGGGGCGCGTGCTGGGGCCAACGTCCTGACTTTC.

The DNA for the CDR3 is TGTGCCAGCAGTTTAGACGGGCGCCTTGACGAGCAGTACTTC. Protein sequence: CASSLDGRLDEQYF. The gene calls are TRBV28 and TRBJ2-7; D remains ambiguous. Looked up from germline, CDR1 is MDHEN and CDR2 is SYDVKM. The CDR3 has 14 amino acids. The ends were cut back, 2 bases at V and 5 bases at J, with 13 bases in the middle.

This clonotype was recorded at least ten times. The rearrangement joins TRBV7-9 to TRBJ1-2; 8 bases are a match to TRBD1. J gave up 6 bases and V 8 bases, and 5 bases lay outside the gene matches. This CDR3 region has 12 residues. Per the germline V gene, CDR1 is SEHNR and CDR2 is FQNEAQ (reference sequence). This CDR3 is CASSTGVNGYTF. The CDR3 region has the DNA TGTGCCAGCTCGACAGGGGTGAATGGCTACACCTTC.